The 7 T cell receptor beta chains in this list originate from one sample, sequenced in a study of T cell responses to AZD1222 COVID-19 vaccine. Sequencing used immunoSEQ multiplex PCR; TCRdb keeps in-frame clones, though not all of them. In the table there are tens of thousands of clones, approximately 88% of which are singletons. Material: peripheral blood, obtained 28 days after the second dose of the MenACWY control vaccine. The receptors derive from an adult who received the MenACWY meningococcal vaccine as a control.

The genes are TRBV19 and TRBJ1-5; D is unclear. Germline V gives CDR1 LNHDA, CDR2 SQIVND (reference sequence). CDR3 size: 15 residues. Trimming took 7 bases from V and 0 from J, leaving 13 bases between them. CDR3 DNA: TGTGCCAGTAAAACTCGGGGAGATAGCAATCAGCCCCAGCATTTT. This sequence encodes CASKTRGDSNQPQHF.

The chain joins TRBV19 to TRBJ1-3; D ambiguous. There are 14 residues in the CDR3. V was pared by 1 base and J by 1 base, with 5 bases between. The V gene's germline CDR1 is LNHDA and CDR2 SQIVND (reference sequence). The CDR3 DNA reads TGTGCCAGTAGTATAGGGGCGTCTGGAAACACCATATATTTT. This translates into CASSIGASGNTIYF.

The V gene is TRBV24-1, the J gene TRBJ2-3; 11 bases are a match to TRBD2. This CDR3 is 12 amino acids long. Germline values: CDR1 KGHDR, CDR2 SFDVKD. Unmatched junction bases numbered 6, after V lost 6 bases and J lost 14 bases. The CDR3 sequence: CATSTSGGAWYF. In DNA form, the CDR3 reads TGTGCCACCAGTACTAGCGGGGGTGCATGGTATTTT.

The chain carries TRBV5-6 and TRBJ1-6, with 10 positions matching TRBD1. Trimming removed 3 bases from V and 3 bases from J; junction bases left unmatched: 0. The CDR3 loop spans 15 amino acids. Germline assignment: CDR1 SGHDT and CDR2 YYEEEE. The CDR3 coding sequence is TGTGCCAGCAGCTGGACAGGGGGCTATAATTCACCCCTCCACTTT. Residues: CASSWTGGYNSPLHF.

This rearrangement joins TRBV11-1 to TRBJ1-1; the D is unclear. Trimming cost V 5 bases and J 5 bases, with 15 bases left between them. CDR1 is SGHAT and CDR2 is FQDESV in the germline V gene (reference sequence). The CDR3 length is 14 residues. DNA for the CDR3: TGTGCCAGCAGCCGACGTCAGTTACATACTGAAGCTTTCTTT. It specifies CASSRRQLHTEAFF.

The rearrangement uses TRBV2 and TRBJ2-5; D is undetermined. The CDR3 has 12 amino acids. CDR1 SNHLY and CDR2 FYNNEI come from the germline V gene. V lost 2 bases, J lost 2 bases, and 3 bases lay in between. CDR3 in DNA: TGTGCCAGCAGTGAACAGCAAGAGACCCAGTACTTC. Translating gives CASSEQQETQYF.

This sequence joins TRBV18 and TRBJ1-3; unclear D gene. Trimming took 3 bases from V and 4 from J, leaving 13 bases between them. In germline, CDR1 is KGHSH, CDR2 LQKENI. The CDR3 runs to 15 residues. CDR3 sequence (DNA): TGTGCCAGCTCACCCGTGGACGTTGGAGGAAACACCATATATTTT. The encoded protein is CASSPVDVGGNTIYF.